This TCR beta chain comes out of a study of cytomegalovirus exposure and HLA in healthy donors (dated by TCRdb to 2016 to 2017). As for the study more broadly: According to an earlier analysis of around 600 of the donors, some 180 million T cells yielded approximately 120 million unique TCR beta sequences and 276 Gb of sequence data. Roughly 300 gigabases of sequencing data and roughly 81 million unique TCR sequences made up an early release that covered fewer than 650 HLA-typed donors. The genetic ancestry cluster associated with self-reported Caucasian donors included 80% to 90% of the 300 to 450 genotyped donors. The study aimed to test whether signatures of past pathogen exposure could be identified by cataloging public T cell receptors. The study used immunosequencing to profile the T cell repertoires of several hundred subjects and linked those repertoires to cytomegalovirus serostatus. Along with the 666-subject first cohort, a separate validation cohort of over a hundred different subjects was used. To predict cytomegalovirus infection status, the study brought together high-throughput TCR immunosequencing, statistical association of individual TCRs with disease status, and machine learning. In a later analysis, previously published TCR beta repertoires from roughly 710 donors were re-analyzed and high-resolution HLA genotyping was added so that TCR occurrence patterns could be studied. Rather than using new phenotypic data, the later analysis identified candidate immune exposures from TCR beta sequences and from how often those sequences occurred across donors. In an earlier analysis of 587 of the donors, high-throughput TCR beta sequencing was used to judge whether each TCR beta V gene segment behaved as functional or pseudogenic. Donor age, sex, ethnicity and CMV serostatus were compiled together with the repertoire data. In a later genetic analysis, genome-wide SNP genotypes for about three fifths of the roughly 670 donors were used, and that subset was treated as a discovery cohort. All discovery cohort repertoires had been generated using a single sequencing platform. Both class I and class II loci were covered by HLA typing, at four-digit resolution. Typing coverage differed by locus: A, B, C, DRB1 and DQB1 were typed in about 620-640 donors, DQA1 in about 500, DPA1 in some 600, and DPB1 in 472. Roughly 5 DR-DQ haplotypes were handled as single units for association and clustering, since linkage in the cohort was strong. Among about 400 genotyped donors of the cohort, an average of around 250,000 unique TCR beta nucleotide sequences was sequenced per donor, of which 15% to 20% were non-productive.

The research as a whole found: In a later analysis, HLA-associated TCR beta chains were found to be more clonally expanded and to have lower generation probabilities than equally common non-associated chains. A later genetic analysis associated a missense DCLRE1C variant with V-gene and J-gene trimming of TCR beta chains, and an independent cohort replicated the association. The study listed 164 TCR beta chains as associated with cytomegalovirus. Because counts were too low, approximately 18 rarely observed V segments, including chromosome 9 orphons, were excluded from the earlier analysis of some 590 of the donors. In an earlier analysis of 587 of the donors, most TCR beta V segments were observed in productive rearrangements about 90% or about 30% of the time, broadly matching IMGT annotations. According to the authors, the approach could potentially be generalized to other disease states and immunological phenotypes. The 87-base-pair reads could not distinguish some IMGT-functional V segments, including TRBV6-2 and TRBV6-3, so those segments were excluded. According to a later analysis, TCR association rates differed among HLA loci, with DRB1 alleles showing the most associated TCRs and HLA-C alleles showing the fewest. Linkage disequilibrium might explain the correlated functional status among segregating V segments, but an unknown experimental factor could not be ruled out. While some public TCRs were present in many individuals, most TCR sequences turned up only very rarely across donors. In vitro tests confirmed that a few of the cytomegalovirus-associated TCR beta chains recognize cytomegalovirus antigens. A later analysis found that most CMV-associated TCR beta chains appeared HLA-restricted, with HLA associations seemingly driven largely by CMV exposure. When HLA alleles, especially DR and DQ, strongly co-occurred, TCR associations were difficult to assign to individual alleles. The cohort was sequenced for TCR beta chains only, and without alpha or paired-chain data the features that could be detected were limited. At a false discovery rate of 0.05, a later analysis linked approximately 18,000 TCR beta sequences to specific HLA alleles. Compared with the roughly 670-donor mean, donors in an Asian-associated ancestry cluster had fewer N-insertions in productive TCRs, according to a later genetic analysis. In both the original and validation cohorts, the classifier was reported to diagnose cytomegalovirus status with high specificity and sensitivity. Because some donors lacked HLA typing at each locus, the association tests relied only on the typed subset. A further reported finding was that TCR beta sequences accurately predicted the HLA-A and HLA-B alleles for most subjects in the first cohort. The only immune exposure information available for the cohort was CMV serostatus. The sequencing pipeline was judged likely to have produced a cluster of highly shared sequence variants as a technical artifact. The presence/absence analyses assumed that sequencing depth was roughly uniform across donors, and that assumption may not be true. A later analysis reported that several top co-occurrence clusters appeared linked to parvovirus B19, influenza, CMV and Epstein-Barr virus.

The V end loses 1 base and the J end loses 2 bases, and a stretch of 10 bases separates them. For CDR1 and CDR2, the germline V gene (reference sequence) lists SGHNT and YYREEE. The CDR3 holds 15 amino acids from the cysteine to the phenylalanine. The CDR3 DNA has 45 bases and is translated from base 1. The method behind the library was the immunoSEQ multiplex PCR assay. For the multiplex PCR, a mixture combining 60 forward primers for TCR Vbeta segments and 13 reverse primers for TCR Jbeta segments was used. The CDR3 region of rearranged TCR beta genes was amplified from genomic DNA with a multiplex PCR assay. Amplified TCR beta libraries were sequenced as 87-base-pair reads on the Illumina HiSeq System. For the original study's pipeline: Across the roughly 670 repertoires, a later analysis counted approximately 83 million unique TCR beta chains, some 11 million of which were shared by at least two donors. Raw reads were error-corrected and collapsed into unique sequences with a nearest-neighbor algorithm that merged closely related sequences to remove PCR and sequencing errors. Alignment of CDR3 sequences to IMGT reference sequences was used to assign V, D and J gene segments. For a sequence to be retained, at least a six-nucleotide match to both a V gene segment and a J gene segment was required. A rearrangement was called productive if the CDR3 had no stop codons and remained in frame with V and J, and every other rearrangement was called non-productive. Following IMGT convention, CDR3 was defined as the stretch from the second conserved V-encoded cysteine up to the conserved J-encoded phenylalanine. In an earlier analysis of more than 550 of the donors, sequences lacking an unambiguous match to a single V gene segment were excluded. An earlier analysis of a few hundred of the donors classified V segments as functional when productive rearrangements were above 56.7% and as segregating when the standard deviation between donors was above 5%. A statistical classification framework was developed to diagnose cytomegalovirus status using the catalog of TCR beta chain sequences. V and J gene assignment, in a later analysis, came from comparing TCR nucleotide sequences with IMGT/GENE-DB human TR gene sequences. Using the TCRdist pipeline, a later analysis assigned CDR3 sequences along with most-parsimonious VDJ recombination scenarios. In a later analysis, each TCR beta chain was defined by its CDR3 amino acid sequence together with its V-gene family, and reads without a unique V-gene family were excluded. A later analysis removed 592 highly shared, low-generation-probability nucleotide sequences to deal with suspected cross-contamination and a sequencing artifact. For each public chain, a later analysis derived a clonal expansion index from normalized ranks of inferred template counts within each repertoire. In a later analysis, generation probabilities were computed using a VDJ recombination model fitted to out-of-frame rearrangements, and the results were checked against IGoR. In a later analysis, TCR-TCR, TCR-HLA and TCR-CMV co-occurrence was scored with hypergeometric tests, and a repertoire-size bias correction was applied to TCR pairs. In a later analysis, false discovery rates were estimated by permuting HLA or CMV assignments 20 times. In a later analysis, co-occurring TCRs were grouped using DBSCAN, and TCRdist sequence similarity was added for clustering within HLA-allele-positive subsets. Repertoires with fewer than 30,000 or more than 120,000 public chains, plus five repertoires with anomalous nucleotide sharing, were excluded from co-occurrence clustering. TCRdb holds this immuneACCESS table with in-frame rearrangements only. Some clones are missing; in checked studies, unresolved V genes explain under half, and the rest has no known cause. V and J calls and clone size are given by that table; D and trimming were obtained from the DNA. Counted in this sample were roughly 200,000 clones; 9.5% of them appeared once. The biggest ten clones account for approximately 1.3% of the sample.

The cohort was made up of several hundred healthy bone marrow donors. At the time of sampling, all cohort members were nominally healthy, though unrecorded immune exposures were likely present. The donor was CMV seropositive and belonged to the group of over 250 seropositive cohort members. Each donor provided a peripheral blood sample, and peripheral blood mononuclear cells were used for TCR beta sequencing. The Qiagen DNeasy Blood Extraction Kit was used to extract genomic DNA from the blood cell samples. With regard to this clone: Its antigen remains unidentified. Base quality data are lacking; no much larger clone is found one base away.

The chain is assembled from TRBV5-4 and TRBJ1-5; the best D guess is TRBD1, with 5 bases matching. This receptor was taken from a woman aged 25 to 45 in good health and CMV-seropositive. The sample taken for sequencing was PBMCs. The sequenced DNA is TGTGCCAGCAGCTTGACGGGGGGTGGCAATCAGCCCCAGCATTTT. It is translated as CASSLTGGGNQPQHF.